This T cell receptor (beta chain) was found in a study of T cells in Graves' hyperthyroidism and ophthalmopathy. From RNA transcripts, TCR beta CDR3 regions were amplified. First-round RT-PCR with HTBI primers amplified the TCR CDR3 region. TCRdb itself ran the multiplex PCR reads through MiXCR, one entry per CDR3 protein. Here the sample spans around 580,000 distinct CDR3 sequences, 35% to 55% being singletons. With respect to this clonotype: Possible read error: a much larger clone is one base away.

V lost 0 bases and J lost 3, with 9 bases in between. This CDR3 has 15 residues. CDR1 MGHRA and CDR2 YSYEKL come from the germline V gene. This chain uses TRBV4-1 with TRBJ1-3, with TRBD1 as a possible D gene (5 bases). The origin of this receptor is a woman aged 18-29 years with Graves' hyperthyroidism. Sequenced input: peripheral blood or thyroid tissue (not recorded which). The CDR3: CASSQDPRVGNTIYF. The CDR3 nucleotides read TGCGCCAGCAGCCAAGATCCCAGGGTTGGAAACACCATATATTTT.